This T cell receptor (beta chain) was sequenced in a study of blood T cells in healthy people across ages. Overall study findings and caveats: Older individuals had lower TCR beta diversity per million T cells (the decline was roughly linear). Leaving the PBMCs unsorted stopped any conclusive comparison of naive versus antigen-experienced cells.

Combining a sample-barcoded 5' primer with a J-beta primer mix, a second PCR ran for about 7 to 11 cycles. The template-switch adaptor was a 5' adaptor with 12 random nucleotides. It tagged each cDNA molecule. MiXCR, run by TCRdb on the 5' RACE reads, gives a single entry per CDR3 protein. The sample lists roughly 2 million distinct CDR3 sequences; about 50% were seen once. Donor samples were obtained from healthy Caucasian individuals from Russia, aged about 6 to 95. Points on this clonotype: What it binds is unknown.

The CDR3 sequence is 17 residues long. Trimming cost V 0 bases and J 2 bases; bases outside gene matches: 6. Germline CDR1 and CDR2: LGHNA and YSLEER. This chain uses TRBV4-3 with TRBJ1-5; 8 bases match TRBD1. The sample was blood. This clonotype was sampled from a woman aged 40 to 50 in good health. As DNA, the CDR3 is TGCGCCAGCAGCCAAGATTACGGGGGACAGGGCAATCAGCCCCAGCATTTT. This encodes CASSQDYGGQGNQPQHF.